Below, one T cell receptor (beta chain) is given with its context. Its antigen is currently unknown. The sample belongs to a study of cytomegalovirus exposure and HLA in healthy donors. Germline loops: CDR1 WNHNN, CDR2 SYGVQD (reference sequence). J lost 0 bases, V lost 3 bases, and 5 bases had no gene match. The CDR3 totals 16 residues. General observations from the study: Researchers catalogued 160 or so TCR beta chains as cytomegalovirus-associated.

Primers for the PCR totalled 60 Vbeta and 13 Jbeta. Method: immunoSEQ multiplex PCR; TCRdb's copy keeps in-frame clones and lacks some. The profile shows more than 150,000 clones, 80% of them singletons. Samples came from healthy bone marrow donors. Sequenced sample: PBMCs. This chain uses TRBV10-1 with TRBJ2-3; TRBD2 matches 8 bases. This clonotype was sampled from a girl aged 10-17 years in good health and CMV-seropositive. CDR3 sequence (DNA): TGCGCCAGCAGTGACCGGACTAGCCGGAGCACAGATACGCAGTATTTT. Its protein is CASSDRTSRSTDTQYF.